A selection of T cell receptor beta chains follows, all from one sample in a study of cytomegalovirus exposure and HLA in healthy donors. Repertoires were generated with immunoSEQ multiplex PCR, while TCRdb's copy carries only in-frame clones and drops some. The table records 85,000 to 120,000 clones, 60% to 80% of them present only once. Sequencing used PBMCs. The receptors were gathered from a female donor in good health and CMV-seronegative. Both conserved end residues are part of each CDR3. The D gene is left open where the match is weak. Clone size is given for some rows only: seen once, a few or many times, or a class if the clone is expanded.

D gene: NA; V gene: TRBV28; clone size: NA; J gene: TRBJ2-3; CDR3 protein: CASSPHFRVPLTDTQYF; CDR3 DNA: TGTGCCAGCAGCCCTCACTTCCGAGTTCCCCTCACAGATACGCAGTATTTT
D gene: NA; V gene: TRBV4-1; clone size: NA; J gene: TRBJ1-2; CDR3 protein: CASSQGTERGYTF; CDR3 DNA: TGCGCCAGCAGCCAAGGGACAGAGAGGGGCTACACCTTC
D gene: TRBD1; V gene: TRBV27; clone size: few; J gene: TRBJ2-1; CDR3 protein: CASSLSAGQADNEQFF; CDR3 DNA: TGTGCCAGCAGTTTATCGGCGGGACAGGCTGACAATGAGCAGTTCTTC
D gene: TRBD2; V gene: TRBV5-5; clone size: many; J gene: TRBJ2-1; CDR3 protein: CASSLVRLAGSPQFF; CDR3 DNA: TGTGCCAGCAGCTTGGTTAGGCTAGCGGGAAGTCCACAGTTCTTC
D gene: NA; V gene: TRBV27; clone size: NA; J gene: TRBJ1-5; CDR3 protein: CASSFGGSNQPQHF; CDR3 DNA: TGTGCCAGCAGTTTCGGGGGGAGCAATCAGCCCCAGCATTTT
D gene: TRBD2; V gene: TRBV7-2; clone size: NA; J gene: TRBJ2-2; CDR3 protein: CASSPRGLAGTNTGELFF; CDR3 DNA: TGTGCCAGCAGCCCGCGGGGACTAGCGGGAACGAACACCGGGGAGCTGTTTTTT
D gene: TRBD1; V gene: TRBV27; clone size: NA; J gene: TRBJ1-1; CDR3 protein: CASSLRLRGQGGTEAFF; CDR3 DNA: TGTGCCAGCAGTTTAAGGTTGAGGGGGCAGGGAGGCACTGAAGCTTTCTTT
D gene: TRBD1; V gene: TRBV7-2; clone size: once; J gene: TRBJ2-7; CDR3 protein: CASSSGQGSYEQYF; CDR3 DNA: TGTGCCAGCAGCAGTGGACAGGGTTCCTACGAGCAGTACTTC
D gene: TRBD2; V gene: TRBV7-8; clone size: NA; J gene: TRBJ2-1; CDR3 protein: CASSSTWTSNPYNEQFF; CDR3 DNA: TGTGCCAGCAGCTCCACGTGGACTAGCAACCCCTACAATGAGCAGTTCTTC
D gene: NA; V gene: TRBV19; clone size: NA; J gene: TRBJ1-1; CDR3 protein: CASGHLGTEAFF; CDR3 DNA: TGTGCCAGTGGGCATTTAGGCACTGAAGCTTTCTTT
D gene: TRBD1; V gene: TRBV7-2; clone size: NA; J gene: TRBJ2-5; CDR3 protein: CASSRDRVAGLGETQYF; CDR3 DNA: TGTGCCAGCAGCCGAGACAGGGTAGCCGGGTTGGGAGAGACCCAGTACTTC
D gene: NA; V gene: TRBV7-2; clone size: NA; J gene: TRBJ1-2; CDR3 protein: CASSLGEGGGANYGYTF; CDR3 DNA: TGTGCCAGCAGCTTAGGGGAGGGGGGGGGTGCTAACTATGGCTACACCTTC
D gene: NA; V gene: TRBV6-5; clone size: NA; J gene: TRBJ2-1; CDR3 protein: CASSDYRASEQFF; CDR3 DNA: TGTGCCAGCAGCGACTACAGGGCGAGTGAGCAGTTCTTC
D gene: NA; V gene: TRBV20-1; clone size: NA; J gene: TRBJ1-1; CDR3 protein: CSARKLREAFF; CDR3 DNA: TGCAGTGCTAGAAAATTACGGGAAGCTTTCTTT
D gene: NA; V gene: TRBV9; clone size: NA; J gene: TRBJ2-1; CDR3 protein: CASSVELRTVGNEQFF; CDR3 DNA: TGTGCCAGCAGCGTAGAGCTGCGAACAGTAGGCAATGAGCAGTTCTTC
D gene: NA; V gene: TRBV2; clone size: NA; J gene: TRBJ2-4; CDR3 protein: CASSDREAKNIQYF; CDR3 DNA: TGTGCCAGCAGTGATAGGGAGGCCAAAAACATTCAGTACTTC
D gene: TRBD2; V gene: TRBV27; clone size: NA; J gene: TRBJ2-2; CDR3 protein: CASSLRAGGGTGELFF; CDR3 DNA: TGTGCCAGCAGTTTAAGGGCGGGGGGCGGCACCGGGGAGCTGTTTTTT
D gene: NA; V gene: TRBV30; clone size: NA; J gene: TRBJ1-2; CDR3 protein: CAWAAGGYGYTF; CDR3 DNA: TGTGCCTGGGCCGCGGGGGGCTATGGCTACACCTTC
D gene: TRBD2; V gene: TRBV7-8; clone size: NA; J gene: TRBJ2-3; CDR3 protein: CASSSGLAGGVSTDTQYF; CDR3 DNA: TGTGCCAGCAGCTCGGGACTAGCGGGAGGAGTTAGCACAGATACGCAGTATTTT
D gene: TRBD1; V gene: TRBV19; clone size: NA; J gene: TRBJ1-1; CDR3 protein: CASGDRATEAFF; CDR3 DNA: TGTGCCAGTGGGGACAGGGCAACTGAAGCTTTCTTT
D gene: NA; V gene: TRBV27; clone size: few; J gene: TRBJ1-1; CDR3 protein: CASRPLGDNTEAFF; CDR3 DNA: TGTGCCAGCCGCCCTTTAGGGGATAACACTGAAGCTTTCTTT
D gene: TRBD2; V gene: TRBV6-1; clone size: NA; J gene: TRBJ2-7; CDR3 protein: CASGLAGSYEQYF; CDR3 DNA: TGTGCCAGCGGCCTAGCGGGCTCCTACGAGCAGTACTTC
D gene: NA; V gene: TRBV15; clone size: NA; J gene: TRBJ2-7; CDR3 protein: CATSRDEDEQYF; CDR3 DNA: TGTGCCACCAGCAGAGATGAGGACGAGCAGTACTTC
D gene: TRBD2; V gene: TRBV30; clone size: few; J gene: TRBJ2-3; CDR3 protein: CAWSRAGGDTQYF; CDR3 DNA: TGTGCCTGGAGTCGGGCGGGGGGAGATACGCAGTATTTT
D gene: TRBD1; V gene: TRBV20-1; clone size: NA; J gene: TRBJ2-7; CDR3 protein: CSATGGIKQYF; CDR3 DNA: TGCAGTGCTACAGGGGGAATAAAGCAGTACTTC
D gene: NA; V gene: TRBV6-5; clone size: NA; J gene: TRBJ2-7; CDR3 protein: CASSYRGSGSYEQYF; CDR3 DNA: TGTGCCAGCAGTTACAGGGGGAGTGGATCCTACGAGCAGTACTTC
D gene: NA; V gene: TRBV27; clone size: NA; J gene: TRBJ2-7; CDR3 protein: CASSLVGTRPYEQYF; CDR3 DNA: TGTGCCAGCAGCTTGGTAGGGACTCGACCGTATGAGCAGTACTTC
D gene: NA; V gene: TRBV7-2; clone size: NA; J gene: TRBJ2-2; CDR3 protein: CASPRGALNTGELFF; CDR3 DNA: TGTGCCTCCCCCCGGGGGGCCTTAAACACCGGGGAGCTGTTTTTT
D gene: TRBD1; V gene: TRBV5-6; clone size: NA; J gene: TRBJ2-7; CDR3 protein: CASSDIDRATYEQYF; CDR3 DNA: TGTGCCAGCAGCGATATAGACAGGGCCACCTACGAGCAGTACTTC
D gene: NA; V gene: TRBV9; clone size: NA; J gene: TRBJ2-2; CDR3 protein: CASSVSRENTGELFF; CDR3 DNA: TGTGCCAGCAGCGTAAGTCGGGAGAACACCGGGGAGCTGTTTTTT
D gene: TRBD1; V gene: TRBV4-3; clone size: NA; J gene: TRBJ1-1; CDR3 protein: CASSPDRANTEAFF; CDR3 DNA: TGCGCCAGCAGCCCCGACAGGGCCAATACTGAAGCTTTCTTT
D gene: NA; V gene: TRBV7-3; clone size: few; J gene: TRBJ1-1; CDR3 protein: CASSPTGGLTGEAFF; CDR3 DNA: TGTGCCAGCAGCCCCACGGGTGGCTTGACTGGAGAAGCTTTCTTT
D gene: TRBD2; V gene: TRBV5-4; clone size: NA; J gene: TRBJ2-7; CDR3 protein: CASSLRQGLAGGWGSYEQYF; CDR3 DNA: TGTGCCAGCAGCTTGAGGCAGGGACTAGCGGGGGGTTGGGGCTCCTACGAGCAGTACTTC
D gene: TRBD1; V gene: TRBV7-6; clone size: NA; J gene: TRBJ2-1; CDR3 protein: CASTPDRGYGEQFF; CDR3 DNA: TGTGCCAGCACCCCGGACAGGGGCTATGGTGAGCAGTTCTTC
D gene: NA; V gene: TRBV2; clone size: NA; J gene: TRBJ2-5; CDR3 protein: CASSEAGAWRETQYF; CDR3 DNA: TGTGCCAGCAGTGAAGCCGGTGCGTGGAGGGAGACCCAGTACTTC
D gene: NA; V gene: TRBV12-5; clone size: NA; J gene: TRBJ1-5; CDR3 protein: CASGRDSNQPQHF; CDR3 DNA: TGTGCTAGTGGGCGGGATAGCAATCAGCCCCAGCATTTT
D gene: TRBD2; V gene: TRBV15; clone size: NA; J gene: TRBJ2-7; CDR3 protein: CATSSAGTSGYEQYF; CDR3 DNA: TGTGCCACCAGCAGCGCTGGGACTAGCGGGTACGAGCAGTACTTC
D gene: NA; V gene: TRBV11-2; clone size: NA; J gene: TRBJ1-1; CDR3 protein: CASSAMTGATEAFF; CDR3 DNA: TGTGCCAGCAGCGCGATGACAGGCGCTACTGAAGCTTTCTTT
D gene: TRBD1; V gene: TRBV27; clone size: NA; J gene: TRBJ1-1; CDR3 protein: CASRGQGRTEAFF; CDR3 DNA: TGTGCCAGCAGGGGACAGGGGAGGACTGAAGCTTTCTTT
D gene: NA; V gene: TRBV4-1; clone size: NA; J gene: TRBJ2-6; CDR3 protein: CASSQSQGSGANVLTF; CDR3 DNA: TGCGCCAGCAGCCAGTCACAGGGCTCTGGGGCCAACGTCCTGACTTTC
D gene: NA; V gene: TRBV2; clone size: NA; J gene: TRBJ2-5; CDR3 protein: CASSEQYQETQYF; CDR3 DNA: TGTGCCAGCAGTGAACAGTACCAAGAGACCCAGTACTTC
D gene: NA; V gene: TRBV28; clone size: few; J gene: TRBJ1-5; CDR3 protein: CASSLRRRSNQPQHF; CDR3 DNA: TGTGCCAGCAGTTTAAGGAGGAGGAGCAATCAGCCCCAGCATTTT
D gene: TRBD2; V gene: TRBV28; clone size: NA; J gene: TRBJ2-1; CDR3 protein: CASSSRGTRNQQFF; CDR3 DNA: TGTGCCAGCAGTTCACGAGGGACTAGGAATCAGCAGTTCTTC
D gene: TRBD2; V gene: TRBV19; clone size: NA; J gene: TRBJ2-1; CDR3 protein: CASSNQRETYEQFF; CDR3 DNA: TGTGCCAGTAGCAACCAGCGGGAGACTTACGAGCAGTTCTTC
D gene: TRBD1; V gene: TRBV28; clone size: few; J gene: TRBJ1-1; CDR3 protein: CASSLTGDTEAFF; CDR3 DNA: TGTGCCAGCAGCTTGACAGGGGACACTGAAGCTTTCTTT
D gene: TRBD1; V gene: TRBV7-6; clone size: NA; J gene: TRBJ1-4; CDR3 protein: CASSPRTGWNEKLFF; CDR3 DNA: TGTGCCAGCAGCCCCCGGACAGGCTGGAATGAAAAACTGTTTTTT
D gene: TRBD2; V gene: TRBV5-5; clone size: many; J gene: TRBJ2-1; CDR3 protein: CASSLRLAGVSARNEQFF; CDR3 DNA: TGTGCCAGCAGCTTGAGACTAGCGGGAGTCAGCGCAAGGAATGAGCAGTTCTTC
D gene: TRBD1; V gene: TRBV30; clone size: once; J gene: TRBJ1-6; CDR3 protein: CASNGPGQGNSPLHF; CDR3 DNA: TGTGCCTCAAATGGACCGGGACAGGGTAATTCACCCCTCCACTTT
D gene: TRBD1; V gene: TRBV7-9; clone size: NA; J gene: TRBJ1-5; CDR3 protein: CASSLKGAGQPQHF; CDR3 DNA: TGTGCCAGCAGCCTTAAGGGGGCAGGTCAGCCCCAGCATTTT
D gene: TRBD2; V gene: TRBV15; clone size: NA; J gene: TRBJ2-1; CDR3 protein: CATSYGTSKVDEQFF; CDR3 DNA: TGTGCCACCAGCTACGGGACTAGCAAGGTCGATGAGCAGTTCTTC
D gene: TRBD2; V gene: TRBV4-3; clone size: few; J gene: TRBJ2-4; CDR3 protein: CASSQIGLAGEVIQYF; CDR3 DNA: TGCGCCAGCAGCCAAATCGGACTAGCGGGAGAGGTCATTCAGTACTTC
D gene: NA; V gene: TRBV4-1; clone size: once; J gene: TRBJ2-7; CDR3 protein: CASSQTTGAYEQYF; CDR3 DNA: TGCGCCAGCAGCCAAACAACAGGAGCCTACGAGCAGTACTTC
D gene: TRBD2; V gene: TRBV19; clone size: NA; J gene: TRBJ2-3; CDR3 protein: CASSIPGGRTDTQYF; CDR3 DNA: TGTGCCAGTAGTATTCCCGGCGGGAGAACAGATACGCAGTATTTT
D gene: NA; V gene: TRBV28; clone size: NA; J gene: TRBJ2-7; CDR3 protein: CASSLGLGGGGGSYEQYF; CDR3 DNA: TGTGCCAGCAGTTTGGGGCTGGGCGGGGGAGGGGGCTCCTACGAGCAGTACTTC